A single sample gave rise to the 14 T cell receptor beta chains below, sequenced in a study of CD8+CD57+ T cells in acquired aplastic anemia. Investigators profiled TCR beta VDJ and CDR3 from genomic DNA template. TCRdb re-called the reads through MiXCR, storing one row per CDR3 protein. Of a few hundred thousand distinct CDR3 sequences listed, around 60% were seen once; the top ten hold approximately 8%. Sequencing was performed on sorted CD4+, CD8+, or CD8+CD57+ T cells (not recorded which) from PBMCs. All receptors come from a human donor with severe aplastic anemia or a healthy control (not recorded which).

This clonotype appeared a few times. This chain connects TRBV27 to TRBJ2-2; D is undetermined. CDR1 and CDR2 (germline): MNHEY, SMNVEV (reference sequence). This CDR3 comprises 17 residues. Trimming cost V 6 bases and J 4 bases, with 21 bases left between them. CDR3 residues: CASSKTRTAILTGELFF. CDR3 nucleotides: TGTGCCAGCAGCAAGACCCGGACGGCAATTCTCACCGGGGAGCTGTTTTTT.

This clonotype has ten or more counts. The gene calls are TRBV6-2 or TRBV6-3 and TRBJ1-2, with 7 nucleotides matching TRBD1. This CDR3 has 13 residues. V shed 5 bases and J 6 bases; nucleotides not matched to a gene: 6. Germline V lookup: CDR1 MNHEY, CDR2 SVGEGT. For the CDR3, the DNA is TGTGCCAGCAGTCCCAGAGGGGGCGATGGCTACACCTTC. Its protein is CASSPRGGDGYTF.

The J gene is TRBJ2-1, the V gene TRBV4-1, with D unresolved. The CDR3 consists of 14 residues. Germline-derived CDR1 and CDR2 are MGHRA and YSYEKL. The V end lost 0 bases, the J end lost 3 bases, and 6 bases lay between the germline ends. The CDR3 protein is CASSQETNYNEQFF. The CDR3 region has the DNA TGCGCCAGCAGCCAAGAAACAAACTACAATGAGCAGTTCTTC.

This clonotype was counted between two and nine times. This sequence joins TRBV7-9 and TRBJ1-1, with D maybe TRBD1 (6 bases). The V end was cut by 4 bases, the J end by 3 bases, with 12 bases between. The CDR3 runs 14 residues. The germline V gene has CDR1 SEHNR and CDR2 FQNEAQ (reference sequence). The CDR3 coding sequence is TGTGCCAGCAGCTGGGGGGCTTCCCACACTGAAGCTTTCTTT. Translated: CASSWGASHTEAFF.

The chain joins TRBV7-2 to TRBJ2-5, with D unclear. Looked up from germline, CDR1 is SGHTA and CDR2 is FQGNSA. V was trimmed by 1 base and J by 2 bases, leaving 11 bases between them. The CDR3 loop spans 15 amino acids. For the CDR3, the DNA is TGTGCCAGCAGCTTAGTAGGCGACGGTCAAGAGACCCAGTACTTC. This translates into CASSLVGDGQETQYF.

This clonotype came up many times. This sequence joins TRBV20-1 and TRBJ2-1, with 12 bases lining up with TRBD2. CDR3 length equals 15 residues. After removal of 3 bases from V and 5 bases from J, the junction contained 5 bases not matched to a gene. Germline loops: CDR1 DFQATT, CDR2 SNEGSKA (reference sequence). The CDR3 region is CSASRLAGGHNEQFF. The CDR3 DNA reads as TGCAGTGCTAGTCGCCTAGCGGGGGGGCACAATGAGCAGTTCTTC.

V and J are TRBV19 and TRBJ1-6, with 7 bases that match TRBD1. V lost 6 bases and J lost 8; bases outside the gene matches: 7. The CDR3 spans 14 residues. Germline assignment: CDR1 LNHDA and CDR2 SQIVND (reference sequence). CDR3 sequence (DNA): TGTGCCAGTAGCCCGGGACAGCGCGATTCACCCCTCCACTTT. It translates to CASSPGQRDSPLHF.

The chain is built from TRBV9 and TRBJ1-1; D not certain. V was shortened by 1 base and J by 1 base, with 8 bases between the two germline ends. Germline CDR1 reads SGDLS; CDR2 reads YYNGEE. This CDR3 comprises 14 residues. This CDR3 is CASSVFDGNTEAFF. The CDR3 DNA follows: TGTGCCAGCAGCGTATTCGACGGGAACACTGAAGCTTTCTTT.

There are many counts of this clonotype. J is TRBJ1-2 and V is TRBV9; a weak D match, TRBD1 (5 bases). CDR3 length equals 13 residues. V was clipped by 0 bases and J by 7 bases, with 10 bases between them. Germline V gene data show CDR1 as SGDLS and CDR2 as YYNGEE. This CDR3 reads CASSVAGGSGYTF. The CDR3 DNA is TGTGCCAGCAGCGTAGCTGGGGGATCTGGCTACACCTTC.

The rearrangement links TRBV7-2 to TRBJ2-5; tentative D call: TRBD2 (6 bases). Germline V CDR1 and CDR2: SGHTA, FQGNSA. V gave up 2 bases and J gave up 1 base, with 14 bases separating them. CDR3 length: 16 residues. The CDR3 here is CASSLFTGGIQETQYF. The CDR3 bases are TGTGCCAGCAGCTTATTCACCGGGGGAATCCAAGAGACCCAGTACTTC.

On this clonotype: Since a much larger clone is just one base distant, this may be a read error. The chain links TRBV6-5 to TRBJ2-3, with 9 bases identical to TRBD2. The germline CDR1 and CDR2 sequences are MNHEY and SVGAGI. The length of the CDR3 is 13 residues. CDR3 amino acids: CACSLGTSLSQYF. CDR3 bases: TGTGCCTGCAGTTTGGGGACTAGCCTCTCTCAGTATTTT.

The genes are TRBV5-6 and TRBJ2-5, with 14 bases matching TRBD2. Germline V CDR1 and CDR2: SGHDT, YYEEEE. Trimming took 0 bases from V and 3 from J; bases not matched to a gene: 4. The CDR3 is made up of 17 amino acids. CDR3 loop: CASSLGLAGGQEETQYF. The CDR3 nucleotides read TGTGCCAGCAGCTTGGGACTAGCGGGGGGGCAAGAAGAGACCCAGTACTTC.

This clonotype was counted ten times or more. V gene TRBV4-1 combines with J gene TRBJ1-2; D not certain. The germline V gene has CDR1 MGHRA and CDR2 YSYEKL. The germline V and J ends were trimmed by 0 bases and 0 bases, with 17 bases remaining between them. This CDR3 region has 18 residues. CDR3 residues: CASSQDRLGGLANYGYTF. As DNA, the CDR3 is TGCGCCAGCAGCCAAGATAGGCTTGGAGGACTCGCTAACTATGGCTACACCTTC.

The V call is TRBV12-3 or TRBV12-4, the J call TRBJ2-4; D might be TRBD1 or TRBD2, each matching 5 bases. The CDR3 consists of 17 residues. Trimming removed 4 bases from V and 5 bases from J, with 21 bases in between. The CDR3 loop reads CASSSRTGPYSENIQYF. The CDR3 nucleotides are TGTGCCAGCAGTTCTCGGACGGGGCCTTACTCCGAAAACATTCAGTACTTC.